Given below is one T cell receptor beta chain in context. This sample stems from a study of blood T cell repertoires in COVID-19. The overall study: Italy, Spain and the United States were the sources of the convalescent and acute COVID-19 samples. PBMCs, B-cell-depleted T cells, or T cells provided the cDNA or gDNA that made up the material.

Authors' data handling: Estimated nucleated cell counts came from reference gene primer amplification. Some clones are missing from TCRdb's copy, which holds only in-frame ones; the method was immunoSEQ multiplex PCR. The V and J calls and the clone size are those of that table, but D and trimming were determined from the DNA. The table has approximately 120,000 clones, roughly 81% seen once. CDR1 and CDR2 (germline): MGHRA, YSYEKL. This CDR3 has 14 amino acids. The V gene end was trimmed by 1 base and the J gene end by 6 bases; junction bases not matched to a gene: 6. The receptor comes from a human donor in a cohort sampled during active COVID-19. J is TRBJ2-7 and V is TRBV4-1, with TRBD1 identical over 7 bases. The sequenced material came from peripheral blood. CDR3 in DNA: TGCGCCAGCAGCCAAGTCGACAGGGTAAGCGAGCAGTACTTC. Its translation is CASSQVDRVSEQYF.